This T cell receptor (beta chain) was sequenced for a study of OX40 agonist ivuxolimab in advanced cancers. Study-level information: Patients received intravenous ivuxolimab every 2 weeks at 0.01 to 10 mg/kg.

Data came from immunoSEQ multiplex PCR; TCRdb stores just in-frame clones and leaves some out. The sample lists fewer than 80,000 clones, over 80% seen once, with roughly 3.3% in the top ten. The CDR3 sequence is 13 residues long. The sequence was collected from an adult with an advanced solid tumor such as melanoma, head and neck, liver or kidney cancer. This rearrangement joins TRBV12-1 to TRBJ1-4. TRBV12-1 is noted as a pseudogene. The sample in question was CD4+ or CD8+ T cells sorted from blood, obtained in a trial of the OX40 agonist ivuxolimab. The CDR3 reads CALKRGDPEKLFF. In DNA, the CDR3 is TGTGCCCTGAAGAGAGGGGATCCTGAAAAACTGTTTTTT.